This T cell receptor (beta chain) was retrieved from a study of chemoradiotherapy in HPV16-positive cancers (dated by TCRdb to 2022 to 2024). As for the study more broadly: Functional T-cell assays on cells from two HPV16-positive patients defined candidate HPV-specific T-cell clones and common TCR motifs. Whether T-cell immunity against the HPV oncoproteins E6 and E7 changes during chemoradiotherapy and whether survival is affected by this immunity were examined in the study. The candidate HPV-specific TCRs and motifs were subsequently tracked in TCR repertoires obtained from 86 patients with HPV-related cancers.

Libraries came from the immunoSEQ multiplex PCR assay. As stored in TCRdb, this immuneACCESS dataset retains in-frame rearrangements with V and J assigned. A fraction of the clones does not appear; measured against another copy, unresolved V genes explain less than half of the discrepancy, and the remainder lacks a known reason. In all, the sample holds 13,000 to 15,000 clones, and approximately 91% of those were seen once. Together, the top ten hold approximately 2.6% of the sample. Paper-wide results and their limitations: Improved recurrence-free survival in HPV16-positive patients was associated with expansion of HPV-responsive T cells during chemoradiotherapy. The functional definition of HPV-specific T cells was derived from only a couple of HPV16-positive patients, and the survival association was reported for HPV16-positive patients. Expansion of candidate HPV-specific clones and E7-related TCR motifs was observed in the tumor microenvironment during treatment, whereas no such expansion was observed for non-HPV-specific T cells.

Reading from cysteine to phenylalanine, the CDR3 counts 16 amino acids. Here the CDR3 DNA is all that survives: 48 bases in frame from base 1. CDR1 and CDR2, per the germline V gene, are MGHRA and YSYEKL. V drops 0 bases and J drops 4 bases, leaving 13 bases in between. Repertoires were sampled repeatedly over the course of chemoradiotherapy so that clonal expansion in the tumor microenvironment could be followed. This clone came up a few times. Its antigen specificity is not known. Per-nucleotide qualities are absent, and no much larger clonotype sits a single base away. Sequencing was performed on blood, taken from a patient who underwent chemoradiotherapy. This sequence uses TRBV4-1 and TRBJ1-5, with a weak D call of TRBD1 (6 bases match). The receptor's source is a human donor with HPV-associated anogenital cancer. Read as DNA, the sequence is TGCGCCAGCAGCCAAGATCCACAGGGCGGAAATCAGCCCCAGCATTTT. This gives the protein CASSQDPQGGNQPQHF.